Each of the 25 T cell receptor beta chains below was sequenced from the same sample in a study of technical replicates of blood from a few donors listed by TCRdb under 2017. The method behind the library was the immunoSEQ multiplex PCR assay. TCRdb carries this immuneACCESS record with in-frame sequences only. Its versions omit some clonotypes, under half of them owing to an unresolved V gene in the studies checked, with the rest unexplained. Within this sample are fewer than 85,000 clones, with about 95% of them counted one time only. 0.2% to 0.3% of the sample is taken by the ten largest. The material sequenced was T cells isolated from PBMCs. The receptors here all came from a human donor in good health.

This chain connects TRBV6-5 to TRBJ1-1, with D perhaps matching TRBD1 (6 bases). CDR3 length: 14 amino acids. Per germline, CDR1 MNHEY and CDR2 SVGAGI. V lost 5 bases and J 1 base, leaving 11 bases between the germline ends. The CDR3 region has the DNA TGTGCCAGCAGTCTCACAGGGACGAACACTGAAGCTTTCTTT. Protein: CASSLTGTNTEAFF.

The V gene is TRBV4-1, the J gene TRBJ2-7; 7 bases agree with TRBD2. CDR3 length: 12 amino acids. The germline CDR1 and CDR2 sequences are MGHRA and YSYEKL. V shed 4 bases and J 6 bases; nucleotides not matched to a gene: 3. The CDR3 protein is CASSRGGVEQYF. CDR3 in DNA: TGCGCCAGCAGCCGGGGGGGGGTCGAGCAGTACTTC.

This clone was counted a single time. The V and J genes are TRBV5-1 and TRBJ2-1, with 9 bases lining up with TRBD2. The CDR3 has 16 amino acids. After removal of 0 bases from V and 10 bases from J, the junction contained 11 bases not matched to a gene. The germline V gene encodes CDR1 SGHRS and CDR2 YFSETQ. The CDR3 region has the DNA TGCGCCAGCAGCTTGGGAGGAGGTAGCGGGAGAGAAGAGCAGTTCTTC. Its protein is CASSLGGGSGREEQFF. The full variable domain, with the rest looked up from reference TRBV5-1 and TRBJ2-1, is KAGVTQTPRYLIKTRGQQVTLSCSPISGHRSVSWYQQTPGQGLQFLFEYFSETQRNKGNFPGRFSGRQFSNSRSEMNVSTLELGDSALYLCASSLGGGSGREEQFFGPGTRLTVL.

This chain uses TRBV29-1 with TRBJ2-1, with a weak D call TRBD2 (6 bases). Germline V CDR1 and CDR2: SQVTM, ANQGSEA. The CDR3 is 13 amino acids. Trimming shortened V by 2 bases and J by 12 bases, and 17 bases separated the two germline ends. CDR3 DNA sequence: TGCAGCGTTGAAAGGGACGGGGCCGGGGGGCAGTTCTTC. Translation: CSVERDGAGGQFF.

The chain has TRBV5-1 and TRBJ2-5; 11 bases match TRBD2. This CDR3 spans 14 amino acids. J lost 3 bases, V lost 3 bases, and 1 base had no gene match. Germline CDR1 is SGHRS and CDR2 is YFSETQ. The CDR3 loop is CASSSGLAEETQYF. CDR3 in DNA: TGCGCCAGCAGCTCGGGACTAGCGGAAGAGACCCAGTACTTC.

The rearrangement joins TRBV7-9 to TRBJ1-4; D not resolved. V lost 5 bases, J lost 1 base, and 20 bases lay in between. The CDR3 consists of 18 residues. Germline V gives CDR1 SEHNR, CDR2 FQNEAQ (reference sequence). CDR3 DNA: TGTGCCAGCAGCGCATGGGCCTTCGGATTCGGAACTAATGAAAAACTGTTTTTT. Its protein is CASSAWAFGFGTNEKLFF.

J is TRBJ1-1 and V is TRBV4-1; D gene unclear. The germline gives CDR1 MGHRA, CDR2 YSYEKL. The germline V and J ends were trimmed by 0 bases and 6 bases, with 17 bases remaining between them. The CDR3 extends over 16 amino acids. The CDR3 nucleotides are TGCGCCAGCAGCCAAGAAGGCGGCGCCGAGTTCGCTGAAGCTTTCTTT. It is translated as CASSQEGGAEFAEAFF.

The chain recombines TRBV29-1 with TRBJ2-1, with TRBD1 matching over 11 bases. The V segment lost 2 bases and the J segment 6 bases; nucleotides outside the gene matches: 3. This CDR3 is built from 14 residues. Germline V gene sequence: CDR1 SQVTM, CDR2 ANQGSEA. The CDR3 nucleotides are TGCAGCGTTGAACCCGGGACAGGGGGCAATGAGCAGTTCTTC. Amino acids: CSVEPGTGGNEQFF.

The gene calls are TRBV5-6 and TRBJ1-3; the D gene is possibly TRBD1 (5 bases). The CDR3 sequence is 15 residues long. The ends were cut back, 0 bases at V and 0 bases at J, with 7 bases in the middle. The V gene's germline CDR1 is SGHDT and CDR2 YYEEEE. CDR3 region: CASSLAGGSGNTIYF. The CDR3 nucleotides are TGTGCCAGCAGCTTGGCGGGGGGCTCTGGAAACACCATATATTTT.

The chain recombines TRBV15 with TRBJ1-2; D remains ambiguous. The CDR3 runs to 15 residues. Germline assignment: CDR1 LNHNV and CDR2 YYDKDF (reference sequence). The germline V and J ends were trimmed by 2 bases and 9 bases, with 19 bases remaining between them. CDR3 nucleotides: TGTGCCACCAGCAGATATTTGGAGGGCATCGCTCGCTACACCTTC. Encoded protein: CATSRYLEGIARYTF.

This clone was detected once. The CDR3, as DNA: TGTGCCAGCAGTAAAAACAGGGAAACTGAAGCTTTCTTT. Protein product: CASSKNRETEAFF. The rearrangement joins TRBV6-1 to TRBJ1-1, with a weak D call TRBD1 (6 bases). The length of the CDR3 is 13 residues. Trimming cost V 5 bases and J 5 bases, with 12 bases left between them. The germline V gene has CDR1 MNHNS and CDR2 SASEGT.

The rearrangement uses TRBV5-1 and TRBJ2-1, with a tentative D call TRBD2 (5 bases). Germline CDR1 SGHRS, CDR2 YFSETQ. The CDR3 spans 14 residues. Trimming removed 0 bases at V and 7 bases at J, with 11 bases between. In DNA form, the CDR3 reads TGCGCCAGCAGCTTGGTGCCGGGAACTAATGAGCAGTTCTTC. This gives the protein CASSLVPGTNEQFF.

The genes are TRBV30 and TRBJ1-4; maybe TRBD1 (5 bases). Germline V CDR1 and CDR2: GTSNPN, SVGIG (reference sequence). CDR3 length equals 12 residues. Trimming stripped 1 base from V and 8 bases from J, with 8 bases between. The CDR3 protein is CAWSGGEEKLFF. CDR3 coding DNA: TGTGCCTGGAGTGGGGGGGAAGAAAAACTGTTTTTT. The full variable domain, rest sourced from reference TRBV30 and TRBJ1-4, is SQTIHQWPATLVQPVGSPLSLECTVEGTSNPNLYWYRQAAGRGLQLLFYSVGIGQISSEVPQNLSASRPQDRQFILSSKKLLLSDSGFYLCAWSGGEEKLFFGSGTQLSVL.

CDR3 sequence reads: CASSLNGAGSQETQYF. The CDR3 DNA sequence: TGTGCCAGCAGCTTAAATGGTGCGGGGTCACAAGAGACCCAGTACTTC. This chain uses TRBV7-3 with TRBJ2-5; tentative D call: TRBD2 (6 bases). This CDR3 has 16 residues. V was clipped by 1 base and J by 2 bases, with 14 bases between them. Germline CDR1 is SGHTA and CDR2 is FQGTGA.

The CDR3 region is CASSVYGESYEQYF. Written as DNA, the CDR3 is TGTGCCAGCAGCGTCTACGGGGAATCCTACGAGCAGTACTTC. This chain joins TRBV9 and TRBJ2-7; D might be TRBD2 (5 bases). Looked up from germline, CDR1 is SGDLS and CDR2 is YYNGEE. The CDR3 loop spans 14 amino acids. Trimming stripped 2 bases from V and 1 base from J, with 10 bases between.

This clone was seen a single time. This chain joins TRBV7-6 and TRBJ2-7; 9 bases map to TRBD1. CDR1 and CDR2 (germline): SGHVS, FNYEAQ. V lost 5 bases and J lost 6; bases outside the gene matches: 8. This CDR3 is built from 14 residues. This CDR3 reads CASSAAGTGFEQYF. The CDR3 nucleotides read TGTGCCAGCAGCGCCGCCGGGACAGGGTTCGAGCAGTACTTC.

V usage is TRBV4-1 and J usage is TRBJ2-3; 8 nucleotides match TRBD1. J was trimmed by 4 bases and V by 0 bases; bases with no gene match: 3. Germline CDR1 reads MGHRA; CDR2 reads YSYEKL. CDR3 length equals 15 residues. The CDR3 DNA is TGCGCCAGCAGCCAAGATTTCAGGGGGCCAGATACGCAGTATTTT. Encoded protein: CASSQDFRGPDTQYF.

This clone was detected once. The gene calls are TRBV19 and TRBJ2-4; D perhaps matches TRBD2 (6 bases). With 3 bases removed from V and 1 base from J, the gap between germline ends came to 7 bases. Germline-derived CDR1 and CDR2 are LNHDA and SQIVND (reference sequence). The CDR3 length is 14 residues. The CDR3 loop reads CASSIGGAKNIQYF. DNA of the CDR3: TGTGCCAGTAGTATTGGGGGGGCCAAAAACATTCAGTACTTC.

The CDR3 DNA follows: TGTGCCAGCAGCAAAGACAGGGGGCTTCTATCCTACGAGCAGTACTTC. Translation gives CASSKDRGLLSYEQYF. This chain links TRBV7-9 with TRBJ2-7, with 10 bases identical to TRBD1. The CDR3 covers 16 residues. V shed 5 bases, J shed 1 base, and the junction held 8 bases outside the gene matches. Germline V CDR1 and CDR2: SEHNR, FQNEAQ (reference sequence).

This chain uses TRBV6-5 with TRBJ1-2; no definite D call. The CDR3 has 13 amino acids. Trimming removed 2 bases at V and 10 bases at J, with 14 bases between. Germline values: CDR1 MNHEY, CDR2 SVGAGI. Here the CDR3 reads CASSYGGPGTYTF. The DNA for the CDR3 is TGTGCCAGCAGTTACGGAGGTCCAGGAACCTACACCTTC.

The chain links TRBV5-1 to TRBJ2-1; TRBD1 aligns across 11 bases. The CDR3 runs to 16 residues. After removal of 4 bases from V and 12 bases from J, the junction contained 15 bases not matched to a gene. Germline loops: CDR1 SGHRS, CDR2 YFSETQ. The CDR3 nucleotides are TGCGCCAGCAGCCCAGGGGGCGGACAGGGGGCACGGGGGCAGTTCTTC. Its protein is CASSPGGGQGARGQFF.

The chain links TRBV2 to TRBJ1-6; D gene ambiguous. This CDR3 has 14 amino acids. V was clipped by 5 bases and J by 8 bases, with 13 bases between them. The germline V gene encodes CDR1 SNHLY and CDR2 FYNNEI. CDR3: CASSSRGWDSPLHF. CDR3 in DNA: TGTGCCAGCAGTTCCCGAGGGTGGGATTCACCCCTCCACTTT.

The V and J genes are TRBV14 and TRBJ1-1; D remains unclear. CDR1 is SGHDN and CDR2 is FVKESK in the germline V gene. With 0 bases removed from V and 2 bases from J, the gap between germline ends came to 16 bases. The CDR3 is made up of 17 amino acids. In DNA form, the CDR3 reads TGTGCCAGCAGCCAAGAAAGAGTGGCAGGTCCAAACACTGAAGCTTTCTTT. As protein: CASSQERVAGPNTEAFF.

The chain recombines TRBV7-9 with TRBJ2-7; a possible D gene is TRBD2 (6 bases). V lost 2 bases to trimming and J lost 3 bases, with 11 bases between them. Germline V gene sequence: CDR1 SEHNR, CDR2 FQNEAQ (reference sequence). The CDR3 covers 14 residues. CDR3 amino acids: CASSLRQGGYEQYF. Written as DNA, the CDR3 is TGTGCCAGCAGCTTAAGGCAGGGAGGCTACGAGCAGTACTTC.

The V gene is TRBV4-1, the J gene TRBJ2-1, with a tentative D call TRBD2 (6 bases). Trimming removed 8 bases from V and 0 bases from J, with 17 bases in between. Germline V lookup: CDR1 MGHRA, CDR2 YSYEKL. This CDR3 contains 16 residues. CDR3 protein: CASATGRGSSYNEQFF. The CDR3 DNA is TGCGCCAGCGCTACCGGTCGGGGGTCCTCCTACAATGAGCAGTTCTTC.